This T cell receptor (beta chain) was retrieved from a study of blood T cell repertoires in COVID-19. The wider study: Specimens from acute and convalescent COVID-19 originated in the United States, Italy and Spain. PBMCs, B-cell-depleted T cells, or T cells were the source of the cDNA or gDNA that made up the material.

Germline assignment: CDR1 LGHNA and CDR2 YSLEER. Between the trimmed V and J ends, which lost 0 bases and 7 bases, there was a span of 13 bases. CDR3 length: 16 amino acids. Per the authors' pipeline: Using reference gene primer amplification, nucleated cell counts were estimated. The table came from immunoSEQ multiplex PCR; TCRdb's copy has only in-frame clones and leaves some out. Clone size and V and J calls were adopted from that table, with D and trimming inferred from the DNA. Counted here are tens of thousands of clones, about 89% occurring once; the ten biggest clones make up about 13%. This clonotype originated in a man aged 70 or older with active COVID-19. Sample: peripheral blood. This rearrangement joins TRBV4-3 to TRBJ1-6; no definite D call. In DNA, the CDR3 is TGCGCCAGCAGCCAAGATCGAGGCCAGTCAAATTCACCCCTCCACTTT. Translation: CASSQDRGQSNSPLHF.